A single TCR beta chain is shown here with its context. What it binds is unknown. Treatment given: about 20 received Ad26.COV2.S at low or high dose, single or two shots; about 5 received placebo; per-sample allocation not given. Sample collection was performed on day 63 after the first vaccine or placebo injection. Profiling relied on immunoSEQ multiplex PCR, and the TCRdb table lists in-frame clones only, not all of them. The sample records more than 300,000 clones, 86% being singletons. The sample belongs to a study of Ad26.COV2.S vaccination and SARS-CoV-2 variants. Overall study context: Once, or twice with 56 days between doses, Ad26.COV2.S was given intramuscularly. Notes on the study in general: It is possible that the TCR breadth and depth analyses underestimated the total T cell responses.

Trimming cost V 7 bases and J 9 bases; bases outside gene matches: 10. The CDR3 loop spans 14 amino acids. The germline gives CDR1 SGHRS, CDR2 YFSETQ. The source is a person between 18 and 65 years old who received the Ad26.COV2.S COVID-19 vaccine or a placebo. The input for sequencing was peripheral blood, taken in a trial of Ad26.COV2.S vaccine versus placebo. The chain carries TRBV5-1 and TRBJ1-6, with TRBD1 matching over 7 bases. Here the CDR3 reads CASSPEGTVSPLHF. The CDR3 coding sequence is TGCGCCAGCTCCCCTGAGGGGACAGTTTCACCCCTCCACTTT.